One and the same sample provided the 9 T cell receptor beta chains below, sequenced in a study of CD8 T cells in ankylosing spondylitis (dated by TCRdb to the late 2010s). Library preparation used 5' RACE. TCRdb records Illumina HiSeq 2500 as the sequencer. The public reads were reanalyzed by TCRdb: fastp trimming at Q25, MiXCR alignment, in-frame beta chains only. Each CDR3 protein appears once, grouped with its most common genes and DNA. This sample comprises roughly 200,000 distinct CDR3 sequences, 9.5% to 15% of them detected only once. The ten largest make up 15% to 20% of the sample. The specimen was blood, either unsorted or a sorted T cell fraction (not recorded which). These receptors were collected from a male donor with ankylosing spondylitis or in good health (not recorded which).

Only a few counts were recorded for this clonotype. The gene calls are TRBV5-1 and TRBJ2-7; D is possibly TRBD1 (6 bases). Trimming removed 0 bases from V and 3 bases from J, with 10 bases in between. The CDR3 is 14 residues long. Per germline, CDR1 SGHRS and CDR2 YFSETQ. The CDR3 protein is CASSLESRGYEQYF. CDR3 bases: TGCGCCAGCAGCTTGGAAAGCAGGGGCTACGAGCAGTACTTC.

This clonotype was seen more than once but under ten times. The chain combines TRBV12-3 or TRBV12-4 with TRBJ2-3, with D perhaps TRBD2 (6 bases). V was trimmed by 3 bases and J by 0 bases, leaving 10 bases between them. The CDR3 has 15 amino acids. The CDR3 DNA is TGTGCCAGCAGTTTCTTCGGGACTAGCACAGATACGCAGTATTTT. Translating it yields CASSFFGTSTDTQYF.

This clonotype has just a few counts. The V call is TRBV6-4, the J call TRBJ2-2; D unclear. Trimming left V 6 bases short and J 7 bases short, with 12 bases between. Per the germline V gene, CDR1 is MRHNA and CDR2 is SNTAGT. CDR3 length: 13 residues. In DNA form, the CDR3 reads TGTGCCAGCAGCCCGATAGACCGCGGGGAGCTGTTTTTT. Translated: CASSPIDRGELFF.

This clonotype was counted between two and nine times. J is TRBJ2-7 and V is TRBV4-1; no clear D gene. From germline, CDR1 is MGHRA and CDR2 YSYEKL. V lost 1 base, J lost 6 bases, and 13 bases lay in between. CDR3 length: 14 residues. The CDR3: CASSQGSDTSEQYF. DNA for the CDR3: TGCGCCAGCAGCCAAGGGTCCGATACCTCCGAGCAGTACTTC.

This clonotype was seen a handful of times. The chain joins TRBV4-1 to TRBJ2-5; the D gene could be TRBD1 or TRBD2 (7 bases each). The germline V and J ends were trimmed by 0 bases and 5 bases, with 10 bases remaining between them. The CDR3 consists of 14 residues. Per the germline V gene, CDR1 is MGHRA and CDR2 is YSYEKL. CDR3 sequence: CASSQDQGGETQYF. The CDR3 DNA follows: TGCGCCAGCAGCCAAGATCAGGGGGGGGAGACCCAGTACTTC.

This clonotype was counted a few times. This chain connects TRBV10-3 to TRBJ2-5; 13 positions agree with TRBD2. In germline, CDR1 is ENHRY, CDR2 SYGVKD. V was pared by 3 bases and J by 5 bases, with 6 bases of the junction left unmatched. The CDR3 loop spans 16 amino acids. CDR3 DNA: TGTGCCATCAGTGAATGGACTAGCGGGAGCGGGGAGACCCAGTACTTC. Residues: CAISEWTSGSGETQYF.

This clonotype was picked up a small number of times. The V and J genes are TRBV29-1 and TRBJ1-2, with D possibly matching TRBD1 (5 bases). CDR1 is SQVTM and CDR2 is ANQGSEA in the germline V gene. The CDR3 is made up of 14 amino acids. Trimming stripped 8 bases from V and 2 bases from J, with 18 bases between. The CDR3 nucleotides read TGCAGCTTCCTCAGAGAAGGGGTAAACTATGGCTACACCTTC. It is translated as CSFLREGVNYGYTF.

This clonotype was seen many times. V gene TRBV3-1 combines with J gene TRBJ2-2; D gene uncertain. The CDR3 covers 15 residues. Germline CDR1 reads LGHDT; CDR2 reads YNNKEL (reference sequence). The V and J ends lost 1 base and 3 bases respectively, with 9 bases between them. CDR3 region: CASSQVGSYTGELFF. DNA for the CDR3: TGTGCCAGCAGCCAAGTAGGGTCGTACACCGGGGAGCTGTTTTTT. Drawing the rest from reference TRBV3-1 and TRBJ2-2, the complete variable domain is DTAVSQTPKYLVTQMGNDKSIKCEQNLGHDTMYWYKQDSKKFLKIMFSYNNKELIINETVPNRFSPKSPDKAHLNLHINSLELGDSAVYFCASSQVGSYTGELFFGEGSRLTVL.

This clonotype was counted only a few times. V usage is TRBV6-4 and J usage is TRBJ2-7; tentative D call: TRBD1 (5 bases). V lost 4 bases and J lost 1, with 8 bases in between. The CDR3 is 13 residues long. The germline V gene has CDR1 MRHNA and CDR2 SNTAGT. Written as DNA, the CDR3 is TGTGCCAGCAGTGTTGACAGTTCCTACGAGCAGTACTTC. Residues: CASSVDSSYEQYF.